The 23 T cell receptor beta chains below all came from one sample that was sequenced in a study of OX40 agonist ivuxolimab in advanced cancers. Profiling relied on immunoSEQ multiplex PCR, and the TCRdb table lists in-frame clones only, not all of them. Seen here are tens of thousands of clones, less than 90% observed once, and the top ten hold 6.5% to 8%. The input for sequencing was CD4+ or CD8+ T cells sorted from blood, taken in a trial of the OX40 agonist ivuxolimab. The receptors here all came from an adult with an advanced solid tumor such as melanoma, head and neck, liver or kidney cancer.

This rearrangement joins TRBV19 to TRBJ2-6, with D unresolved. Germline lookup yields CDR1 LNHDA and CDR2 SQIVND (reference sequence). Trimming removed 6 bases from V and 4 bases from J, with 13 bases in between. The CDR3 loop spans 15 amino acids. The CDR3 DNA reads as TGTGCCAGTAGCCAACGGTTTATCGGGGCCAACGTCCTGACTTTC. This codes for CASSQRFIGANVLTF.

This clone showed up just a few times. J is TRBJ1-6 and V is TRBV5-8; 7 positions match TRBD1. Trimming took 3 bases from V and 0 from J; bases not matched to a gene: 9. Germline CDR1 is SGHTS and CDR2 is YDEGEE. CDR3 size: 18 residues. The DNA of the CDR3 is TGTGCCAGCAGCTCACTTCCGGGACAGAGCTCCTATAATTCACCCCTCCACTTT. Translation: CASSSLPGQSSYNSPLHF.

This chain connects TRBV19 to TRBJ2-7; no clear D gene. V lost 4 bases, J lost 1 base, and 8 bases lay in between. CDR1 and CDR2 (germline): LNHDA, SQIVND (reference sequence). This CDR3 has 13 amino acids. CDR3 coding DNA: TGTGCCAGTAGTAGAACAGCTTCCTACGAGCAGTACTTC. Encoded protein: CASSRTASYEQYF.

The V and J genes are TRBV6-4 and TRBJ2-3; TRBD1 matches 7 bases. V dropped 4 bases and J dropped 2; count of bases not matched to a gene: 3. CDR1 MRHNA and CDR2 SNTAGT come from the germline V gene. The CDR3 spans 14 residues. CDR3 bases: TGTGCCAGCAGTGCGGGACAGACCACAGATACGCAGTATTTT. Its protein product is CASSAGQTTDTQYF.

This clone turned up a few times. This rearrangement joins TRBV5-1 to TRBJ2-3, with D unresolved. CDR1 and CDR2 from the germline V gene are SGHRS and YFSETQ. The length of the CDR3 is 15 residues. Trimming removed 0 bases from V and 3 bases from J, with 11 bases in between. CDR3 sequence reads: CASSLANVGTDTQYF. CDR3 sequence (DNA): TGCGCCAGCAGCTTGGCCAACGTGGGAACAGATACGCAGTATTTT. The complete variable domain, with remaining parts taken from reference TRBV5-1 and TRBJ2-3, reads KAGVTQTPRYLIKTRGQQVTLSCSPISGHRSVSWYQQTPGQGLQFLFEYFSETQRNKGNFPGRFSGRQFSNSRSEMNVSTLELGDSALYLCASSLANVGTDTQYFGPGTRLTVL.

The chain has TRBV6-4 and TRBJ2-1; 7 bases match TRBD2. The CDR3 is 13 amino acids. Germline-derived CDR1 and CDR2 are MRHNA and SNTAGT. The V and J ends lost 5 bases and 14 bases, in that order; junction bases with no gene match: 12. The CDR3 bases are TGTGCCAGCAGTCGGGGTTGGACTAGTGGAAAGTTCTTC. Translating it yields CASSRGWTSGKFF.

V and J are TRBV6-6 and TRBJ2-1; D unresolved. The CDR3 has 15 amino acids. Germline V gene lookup returns CDR1 MNHNY and CDR2 SVGAGI (reference sequence). Trimming took 6 bases from V and 0 from J, leaving 12 bases between them. The CDR3: CASSYGESSYNEQFF. The CDR3 bases are TGTGCCAGCAGCTACGGAGAGAGCTCCTACAATGAGCAGTTCTTC.

The rearrangement joins TRBV4-1 to TRBJ2-3, with 8 bases aligning to TRBD2. V lost 4 bases to trimming and J lost 5 bases; unmatched junction nucleotides: 8. CDR1 and CDR2 (germline): MGHRA, YSYEKL. This CDR3 has 15 amino acids. The CDR3 is CASSLSSGSEDTQYF. The CDR3 DNA is TGCGCCAGCAGCCTTTCGAGCGGGAGTGAAGATACGCAGTATTTT.

The count of this clone is one. The chain joins TRBV18 to TRBJ2-7; the D is unclear. Trimming stripped 0 bases from V and 4 bases from J, with 16 bases between. Germline-derived CDR1 and CDR2 are KGHSH and LQKENI. The CDR3 covers 16 residues. The CDR3 loop is CASSPPSRATGYEQYF. The CDR3 coding sequence is TGTGCCAGCTCACCACCTTCGCGCGCGACCGGGTACGAGCAGTACTTC. Variable domain in full (rest from reference TRBV18 and TRBJ2-7): NAGVMQNPRHLVRRRGQEARLRCSPMKGHSHVYWYRQLPEEGLKFMVYLQKENIIDESGMPKERFSAEFPKEGPSILRIQQVVRGDSAAYFCASSPPSRATGYEQYFGPGTRLTVT.

The J gene is TRBJ2-3, the V gene TRBV7-9; D might be TRBD1 or TRBD2, each matching 5 bases. This CDR3 is built from 18 residues. Per the germline V gene, CDR1 is SEHNR and CDR2 is FQNEAQ (reference sequence). The V gene lost 2 bases and the J gene lost 2 bases, with 20 bases spanning the gap. The CDR3: CASSLTGVGTGATDTQYF. CDR3 in DNA: TGTGCCAGCAGCTTAACGGGTGTGGGGACCGGGGCCACAGATACGCAGTATTTT.

CDR3 DNA: TGTGCCAGCAGCTCCCTGGACAGGGGGGACTATGGCTACACCTTC. It translates to CASSSLDRGDYGYTF. The genes are TRBV11-2 and TRBJ1-2; 10 bases align to TRBD1. The V gene's germline CDR1 is SGHAT and CDR2 FQNNGV. The CDR3 totals 15 residues. V lost 4 bases to trimming and J lost 3 bases; unmatched junction nucleotides: 5.

The rearrangement uses TRBV6-6 and TRBJ2-2; D is ambiguous. The CDR3 sequence is 15 residues long. CDR1 is MNHNY and CDR2 is SVGAGI in the germline V gene (reference sequence). Trimming shortened V by 2 bases and J by 6 bases, and 13 bases separated the two germline ends. The chain's CDR3 is CASSYRFEEPGELFF. The CDR3 region has the DNA TGTGCCAGCAGTTACAGATTTGAAGAACCCGGGGAGCTGTTTTTT.

The chain joins TRBV6-5 to TRBJ1-1; D not resolved. The V and J ends lost 5 bases and 9 bases respectively, with 16 bases between them. The CDR3 is 13 amino acids. CDR1 and CDR2 (germline): MNHEY, SVGAGI. The CDR3 coding sequence is TGTGCCAGCAGTCGTGGACGTTCCGCGAAAGCTTTCTTT. Protein: CASSRGRSAKAFF.

J is TRBJ1-2 and V is TRBV6-1; the D gene is possibly TRBD1 (5 bases). The germline V gene has CDR1 MNHNS and CDR2 SASEGT. The V and J ends lost 4 bases and 0 bases respectively, with 15 bases between them. The CDR3 covers 16 residues. Written as DNA, the CDR3 is TGTGCCAGCAGTGGGACACCGAAACGAGCTAACTATGGCTACACCTTC. It yields the protein CASSGTPKRANYGYTF.

This clone was recorded once. This sequence joins TRBV11-1 and TRBJ2-3, with 11 bases lining up with TRBD1. The CDR3 contains 17 residues. The V segment lost 4 bases and the J segment 6 bases; nucleotides outside the gene matches: 12. CDR1 is SGHAT and CDR2 is FQDESV in the germline V gene (reference sequence). In DNA form, the CDR3 reads TGTGCCAGCAGCTCTCAATATCGGACAGGGGGCTCGGATACGCAGTATTTT. As protein: CASSSQYRTGGSDTQYF.

The V call is TRBV4-3, the J call TRBJ1-4; D not certain. This CDR3 is built from 16 residues. Germline V gene data show CDR1 as LGHNA and CDR2 as YSLEER. The V and J ends lost 4 bases and 1 base respectively, with 13 bases between them. The CDR3 protein is CASSRDTAVTNEKLFF. CDR3 sequence (DNA): TGCGCCAGCAGCCGAGATACTGCGGTAACTAATGAAAAACTGTTTTTT.

In its sample, this clone ranks as medium-sized. V gene TRBV6-4 combines with J gene TRBJ1-1; D may be TRBD1 (6 bases). V shed 2 bases and J shed 0 bases, with 13 bases lying between them. Looked up from germline, CDR1 is MRHNA and CDR2 is SNTAGT. CDR3 size: 16 residues. The CDR3 DNA is TGTGCCAGCAGTGACGGCGGGGGCTTCATGAACACTGAAGCTTTCTTT. Its protein is CASSDGGGFMNTEAFF.

The chain uses TRBV30 and TRBJ2-5; D is undetermined. In germline, CDR1 is GTSNPN, CDR2 SVGIG (reference sequence). There are 13 residues in the CDR3. Trimming took 7 bases from V and 1 from J, leaving 13 bases between them. In nucleotides, the CDR3 is TGTGCCTCCTCGTTTGCTGTCCAAGAGACCCAGTACTTC. Translated, it gives CASSFAVQETQYF.

The chain joins TRBV7-8 to TRBJ2-7; D possibly corresponds to TRBD2 (5 bases). CDR1 is SGHVS, CDR2 FQNEAQ, per germline. The CDR3 runs to 15 residues. Between the trimmed V and J ends, which lost 5 bases and 2 bases, there was a span of 16 bases. The CDR3: CASSAPWRTPYEQYF. CDR3 nucleotides: TGTGCCAGCAGCGCCCCGTGGAGGACCCCCTACGAGCAGTACTTC. The whole variable domain, remainder taken from reference TRBV7-8 and TRBJ2-7, is GAGVSQSPRYKVAKRGQDVALRCDPISGHVSLFWYQQALGQGPEFLTYFQNEAQLDKSGLPSDRFFAERPEGSVSTLKIQRTQQEDSAVYLCASSAPWRTPYEQYFGPGTRLTVT.

The genes are TRBV19 and TRBJ2-3, with 8 bases fitting TRBD1. Losses at the gene ends were 4 bases for V and 9 bases for J; bases not matched to a gene: 6. Germline CDR1 LNHDA, CDR2 SQIVND (reference sequence). This CDR3 has 13 residues. CDR3 loop: CASSTSGGITQYF. Written as DNA, the CDR3 is TGTGCCAGTAGTACCTCAGGGGGCATCACGCAGTATTTT.

This rearrangement joins TRBV5-6 to TRBJ2-5; maybe TRBD2 (6 bases). V dropped 2 bases and J dropped 3 bases, with 14 bases sitting between them. This CDR3 spans 15 amino acids. Germline lookup yields CDR1 SGHDT and CDR2 YYEEEE. The CDR3 DNA reads as TGTGCCAGCAGCTTCTTCTCGGGGGAAGAAGAGACCCAGTACTTC. Protein sequence: CASSFFSGEEETQYF.

This chain joins TRBV7-9 and TRBJ2-7; TRBD1 matches at 7 bases. Trimming at V came to 1 base and at J to 7 bases, leaving 4 bases not matched to a gene. The CDR3 runs to 13 residues. The V gene's germline CDR1 is SEHNR and CDR2 FQNEAQ (reference sequence). CDR3 DNA sequence: TGTGCCAGCAGCTTAGTAGGGACAGAAGAGCAGTACTTC. It translates to CASSLVGTEEQYF.

A remark on this clone: A read error is likely, as this CDR3 ends without the conserved phenylalanine or tryptophan. The V call is TRBV7-2, the J call TRBJ2-7; D is unclear. The CDR3 loop spans 13 amino acids. Between the trimmed V and J ends, which lost 2 bases and 5 bases, there was a span of 10 bases. CDR1 is SGHTA, CDR2 FQGNSA, per germline. CDR3 DNA: TGTGCCAGCAGCTTAAGACAACCCGACGAGCAGTACCTC. Protein: CASSLRQPDEQYL.